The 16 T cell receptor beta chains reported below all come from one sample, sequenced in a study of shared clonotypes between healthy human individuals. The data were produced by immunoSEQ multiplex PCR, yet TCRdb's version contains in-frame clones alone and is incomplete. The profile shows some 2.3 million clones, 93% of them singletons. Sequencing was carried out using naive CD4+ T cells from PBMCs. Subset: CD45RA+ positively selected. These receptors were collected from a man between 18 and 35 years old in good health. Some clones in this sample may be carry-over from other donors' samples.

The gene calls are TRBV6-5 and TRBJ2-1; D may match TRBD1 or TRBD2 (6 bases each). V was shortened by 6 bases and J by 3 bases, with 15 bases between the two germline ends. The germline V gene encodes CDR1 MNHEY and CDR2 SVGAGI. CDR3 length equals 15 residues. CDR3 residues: CASSQIQGLYNEQFF. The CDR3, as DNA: TGTGCCAGCAGCCAGATACAGGGACTCTACAATGAGCAGTTCTTC.

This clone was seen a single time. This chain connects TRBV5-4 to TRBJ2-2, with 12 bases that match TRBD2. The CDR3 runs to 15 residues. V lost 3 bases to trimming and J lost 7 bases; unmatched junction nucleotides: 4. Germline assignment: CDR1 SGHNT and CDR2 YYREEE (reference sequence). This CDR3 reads CASSSPTSGGGELFF. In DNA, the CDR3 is TGTGCCAGCAGCTCCCCGACTAGCGGGGGCGGGGAGCTGTTTTTT. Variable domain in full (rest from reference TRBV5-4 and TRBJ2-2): ETGVTQSPTHLIKTRGQQVTLRCSSQSGHNTVSWYQQALGQGPQFIFQYYREEENGRGNFPPRFSGLQFPNYSSELNVNALELDDSALYLCASSSPTSGGGELFFGEGSRLTVL.

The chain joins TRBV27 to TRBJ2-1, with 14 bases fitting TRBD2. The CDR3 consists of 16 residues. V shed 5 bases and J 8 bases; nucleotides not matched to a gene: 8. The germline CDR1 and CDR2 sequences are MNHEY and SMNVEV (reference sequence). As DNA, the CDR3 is TGTGCCAGCAGTCTCCGACTAGCGGGAGGGATTGATGAGCAGTTCTTC. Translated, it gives CASSLRLAGGIDEQFF.

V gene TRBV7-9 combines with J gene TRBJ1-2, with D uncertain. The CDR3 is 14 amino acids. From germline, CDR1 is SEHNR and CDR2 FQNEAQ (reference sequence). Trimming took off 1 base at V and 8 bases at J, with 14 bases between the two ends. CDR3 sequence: CASSLGVTGGGYTF. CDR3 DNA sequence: TGTGCCAGCAGCTTAGGGGTCACCGGTGGCGGCTACACCTTC.

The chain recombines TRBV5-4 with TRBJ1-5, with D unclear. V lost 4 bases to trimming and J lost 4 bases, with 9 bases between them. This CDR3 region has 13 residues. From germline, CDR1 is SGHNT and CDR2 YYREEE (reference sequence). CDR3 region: CASSDRGNQPQHF. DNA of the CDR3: TGTGCCAGCAGCGACCGGGGAAATCAGCCCCAGCATTTT.

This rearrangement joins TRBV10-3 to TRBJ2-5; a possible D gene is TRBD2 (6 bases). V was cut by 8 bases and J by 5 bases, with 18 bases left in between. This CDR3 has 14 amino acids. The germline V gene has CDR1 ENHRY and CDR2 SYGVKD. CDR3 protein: CAIGPNGAGETQYF. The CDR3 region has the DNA TGTGCCATCGGGCCTAACGGGGCGGGGGAGACCCAGTACTTC.

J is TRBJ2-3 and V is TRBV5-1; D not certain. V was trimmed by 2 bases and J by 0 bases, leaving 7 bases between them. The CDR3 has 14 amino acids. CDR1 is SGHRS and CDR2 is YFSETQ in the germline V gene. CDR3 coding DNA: TGCGCCAGCAGCTTCTGGGGAAGCACAGATACGCAGTATTTT. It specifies CASSFWGSTDTQYF.

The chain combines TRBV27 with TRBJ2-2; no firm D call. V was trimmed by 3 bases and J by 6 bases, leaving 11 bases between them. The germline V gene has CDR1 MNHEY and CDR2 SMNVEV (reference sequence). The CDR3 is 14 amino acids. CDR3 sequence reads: CASSFDRGSGELFF. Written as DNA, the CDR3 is TGTGCCAGCAGTTTTGATCGTGGGTCCGGGGAGCTGTTTTTT.

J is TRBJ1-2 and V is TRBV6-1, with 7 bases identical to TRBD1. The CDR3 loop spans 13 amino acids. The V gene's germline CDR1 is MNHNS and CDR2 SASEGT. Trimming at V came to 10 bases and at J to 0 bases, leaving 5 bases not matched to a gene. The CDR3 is CAIGGLPNYGYTF. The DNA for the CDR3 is TGTGCCATAGGGGGCCTCCCTAACTATGGCTACACCTTC.

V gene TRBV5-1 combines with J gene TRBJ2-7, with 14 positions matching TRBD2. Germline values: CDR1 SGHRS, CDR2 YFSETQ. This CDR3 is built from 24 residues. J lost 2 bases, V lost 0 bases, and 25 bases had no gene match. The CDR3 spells CASSLAYSLDTGTSGSRSTYEQYF. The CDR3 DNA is TGCGCCAGCAGCTTGGCCTATTCCTTAGATACCGGGACTAGCGGGAGTCGATCGACCTACGAGCAGTACTTC.

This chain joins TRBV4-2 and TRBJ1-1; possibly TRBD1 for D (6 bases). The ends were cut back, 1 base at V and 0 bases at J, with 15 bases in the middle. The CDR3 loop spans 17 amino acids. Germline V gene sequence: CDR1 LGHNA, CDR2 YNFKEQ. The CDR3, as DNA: TGTGCCAGCAGCCAAGTAGGGGCAGGGGCTGTGAACACTGAAGCTTTCTTT. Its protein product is CASSQVGAGAVNTEAFF.

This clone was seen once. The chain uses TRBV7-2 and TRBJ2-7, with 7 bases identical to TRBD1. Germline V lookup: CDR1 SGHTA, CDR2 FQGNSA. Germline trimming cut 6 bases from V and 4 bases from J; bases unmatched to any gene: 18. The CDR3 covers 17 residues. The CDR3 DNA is TGTGCCAGCAGTTCGGGACAGAGAGGAGGTCCACGGTACGAGCAGTACTTC. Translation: CASSSGQRGGPRYEQYF.

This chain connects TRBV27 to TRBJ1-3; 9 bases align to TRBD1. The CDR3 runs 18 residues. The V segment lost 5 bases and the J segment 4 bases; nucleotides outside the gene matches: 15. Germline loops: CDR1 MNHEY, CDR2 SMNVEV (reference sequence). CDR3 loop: CASSPYVNRGLEGNTIYF. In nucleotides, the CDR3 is TGTGCCAGCAGTCCTTACGTAAACAGGGGGCTGGAAGGAAACACCATATATTTT.

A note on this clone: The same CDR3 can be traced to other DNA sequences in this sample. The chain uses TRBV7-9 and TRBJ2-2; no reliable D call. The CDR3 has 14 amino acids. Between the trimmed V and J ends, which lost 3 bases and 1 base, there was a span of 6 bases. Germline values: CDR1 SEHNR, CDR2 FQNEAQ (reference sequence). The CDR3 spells CASSFSRNTGELFF. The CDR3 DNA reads TGTGCCAGCAGCTTTTCCCGGAACACCGGGGAGCTGTTTTTT.

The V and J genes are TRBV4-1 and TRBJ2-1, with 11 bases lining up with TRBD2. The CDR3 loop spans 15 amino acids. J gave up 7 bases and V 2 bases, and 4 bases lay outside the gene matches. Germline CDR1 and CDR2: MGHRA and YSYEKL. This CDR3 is CASSQPSGRTNEQFF. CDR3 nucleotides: TGCGCCAGCAGCCAACCTAGCGGGAGGACGAATGAGCAGTTCTTC.

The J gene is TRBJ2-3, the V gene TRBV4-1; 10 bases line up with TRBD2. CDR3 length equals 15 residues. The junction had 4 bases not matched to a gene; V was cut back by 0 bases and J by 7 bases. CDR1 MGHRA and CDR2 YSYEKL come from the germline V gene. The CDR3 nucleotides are TGCGCCAGCAGCCAAGATGGGACTAGCGTAAATACGCAGTATTTT. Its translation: CASSQDGTSVNTQYF.